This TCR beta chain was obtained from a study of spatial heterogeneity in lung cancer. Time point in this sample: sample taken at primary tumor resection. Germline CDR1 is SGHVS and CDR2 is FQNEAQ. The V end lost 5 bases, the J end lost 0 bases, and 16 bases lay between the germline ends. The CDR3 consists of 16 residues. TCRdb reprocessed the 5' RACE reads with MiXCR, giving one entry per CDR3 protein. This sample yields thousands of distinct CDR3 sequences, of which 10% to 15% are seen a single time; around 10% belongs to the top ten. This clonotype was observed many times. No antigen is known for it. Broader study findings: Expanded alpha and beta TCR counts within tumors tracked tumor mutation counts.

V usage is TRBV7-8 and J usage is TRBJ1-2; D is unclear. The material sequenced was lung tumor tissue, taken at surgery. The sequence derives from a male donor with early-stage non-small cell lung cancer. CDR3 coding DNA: TGTGCCAGCAGCGCCTACCGGGCCACTGCTAACTATGGCTACACCTTC. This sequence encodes CASSAYRATANYGYTF.